Reported below is one T cell receptor (beta chain). These data originate in a study of blood T cell repertoires in COVID-19. At the level of the study: COVID-19 samples, acute and convalescent, were from the United States, Italy and Spain. The analysed material was cDNA or gDNA that came from T cells, B-cell-depleted T cells, or PBMCs.

The CDR3 has 16 amino acids. Germline V CDR1 and CDR2: SGHDT, YYEEEE. The V segment lost 5 bases and the J segment 4 bases; nucleotides outside the gene matches: 12. Source study methods: Amplifying reference gene primers gave estimates of nucleated cell counts. Only in-frame clones appear in the TCRdb table, and some are missing; sequencing was by immunoSEQ multiplex PCR. V and J calls and clone size follow that table, whereas D and trimming were derived from the DNA. The table shows over 45,000 clones, with approximately 83% occurring only once. Sequencing input: peripheral blood. This sequence was found in a man between 65 and 85 years old with acute or convalescent COVID-19. This chain links TRBV5-6 with TRBJ1-3, with 7 bases aligning to TRBD1. The CDR3 nucleotides are TGTGCCAGCAGTCTCCAGACAGGGATGGCCGGAAACACCATATATTTT. This encodes CASSLQTGMAGNTIYF.